Below are 16 T cell receptor beta chains sequenced from a single sample in a study of OX40 agonist ivuxolimab in advanced cancers. Using immunoSEQ multiplex PCR, the repertoire was profiled, and TCRdb retains in-frame clones only, with some absent. This sample has tens of thousands of clones; 65% to 85% occur once, and the top ten carry roughly 4.5%. The sample was CD4+ or CD8+ T cells sorted from blood, taken in a trial of the OX40 agonist ivuxolimab. The receptors originated from an adult with an advanced solid tumor such as melanoma, head and neck, liver or kidney cancer.

CDR3 nucleotide sequence: TGTGCCAGCAGCATCAGCGGGGCCCGACCTACCAATGAGCAGTTCTTC. It yields the protein CASSISGARPTNEQFF. The V and J genes are TRBV7-2 and TRBJ2-1, with TRBD2 matching 7 bases. CDR1 is SGHTA, CDR2 FQGNSA, per germline. This CDR3 region has 16 residues. V was clipped by 5 bases and J by 6 bases; unmatched bases: 13.

This clone was observed a few times. The chain combines TRBV5-4 with TRBJ2-5; 11 nucleotides line up with TRBD2. CDR3 length equals 14 residues. The V and J ends lost 5 bases and 5 bases, in that order; junction bases with no gene match: 5. Germline V gives CDR1 SGHNT, CDR2 YYREEE (reference sequence). Here the CDR3 reads CASRLAGALETQYF. CDR3 nucleotide sequence: TGTGCCAGCAGACTAGCGGGGGCTCTGGAGACCCAGTACTTC. The full variable domain, completed using reference TRBV5-4 and TRBJ2-5, is ETGVTQSPTHLIKTRGQQVTLRCSSQSGHNTVSWYQQALGQGPQFIFQYYREEENGRGNFPPRFSGLQFPNYSSELNVNALELDDSALYLCASRLAGALETQYFGPGTRLLVL.

The CDR3 loop is CASSRNRVQEGKLFF. CDR3 in DNA: TGTGCCAGCTCCCGTAACAGGGTACAAGAGGGAAAACTGTTTTTT. The gene calls are TRBV18 and TRBJ1-4; TRBD1 is a possible D gene (6 bases). The CDR3 consists of 15 residues. The germline V gene encodes CDR1 KGHSH and CDR2 LQKENI. Trimming removed 6 bases at V and 10 bases at J, with 21 bases between.

The chain carries TRBV27 and TRBJ1-5, with a weak D call TRBD1 (6 bases). Between the trimmed V and J ends, which lost 11 bases and 6 bases, there was a span of 23 bases. Germline CDR1 and CDR2: MNHEY and SMNVEV (reference sequence). This CDR3 has 15 amino acids. The CDR3 nucleotides are TGTGCCGGTTATACCCCCACAGGGTATCGTCAGCCCCAGCATTTT. Amino acids: CAGYTPTGYRQPQHF.

The chain joins TRBV7-9 to TRBJ2-7; 8 bases align to TRBD1. The CDR3 length is 15 residues. CDR1 SEHNR and CDR2 FQNEAQ come from the germline V gene (reference sequence). The V segment lost 5 bases and the J segment 6 bases; nucleotides outside the gene matches: 12. In DNA, the CDR3 is TGTGCCAGCAGCCTAGGACAGGGCAGCAGTGGCGAGCAGTACTTC. Translation gives CASSLGQGSSGEQYF.

This chain uses TRBV7-2 with TRBJ1-1, with D uncertain. Germline-derived CDR1 and CDR2 are SGHTA and FQGNSA. V was trimmed by 7 bases and J by 8 bases, leaving 17 bases between them. The CDR3 is 13 amino acids. The CDR3 protein is CASIPLSTGEAFF. In DNA form, the CDR3 reads TGTGCCAGCATCCCTCTCTCGACGGGCGAAGCTTTCTTT.

The chain links TRBV5-1 to TRBJ1-1; D possibly corresponds to TRBD1 (6 bases). The CDR3 loop spans 13 amino acids. Germline CDR1 and CDR2: SGHRS and YFSETQ. V lost 5 bases and J 4 bases, leaving 12 bases between the germline ends. The CDR3 region has the DNA TGCGCCAGCAGAAAGGGGGGGAGCACTGAAGCTTTCTTT. It translates to CASRKGGSTEAFF.

The gene calls are TRBV6-5 and TRBJ1-1; D possibly corresponds to TRBD1 (5 bases). V dropped 7 bases and J dropped 11 bases, with 17 bases sitting between them. The CDR3 runs to 12 residues. Germline loops: CDR1 MNHEY, CDR2 SVGAGI. As DNA, the CDR3 is TGTGCCAGCAACGGAAGGGGAGAGGTGGCTTTCTTT. It yields the protein CASNGRGEVAFF.

The gene calls are TRBV7-3 and TRBJ2-3; D may be TRBD1 (5 bases). Germline V gene lookup returns CDR1 SGHTA and CDR2 FQGTGA. With 3 bases removed from V and 4 bases from J, the gap between germline ends came to 14 bases. The length of the CDR3 is 15 residues. The CDR3: CASSLMSRVADTQYF. CDR3 DNA sequence: TGTGCCAGCAGCTTGATGAGCAGGGTGGCAGATACGCAGTATTTT.

This chain connects TRBV6-6 to TRBJ2-7; TRBD2 matches at 7 bases. CDR3 size: 16 residues. Unmatched junction bases numbered 10, after V lost 5 bases and J lost 0 bases. Per the germline V gene, CDR1 is MNHNY and CDR2 is SVGAGI (reference sequence). CDR3 nucleotide sequence: TGTGCCAGCAGTAACCGGCAAGCGGGGAGCTCCTACGAGCAGTACTTC. Translating it yields CASSNRQAGSSYEQYF.

The V gene is TRBV11-1, the J gene TRBJ2-1; TRBD1 agrees at 8 bases. After removal of 1 base from V and 8 bases from J, the junction contained 7 bases not matched to a gene. CDR1 is SGHAT and CDR2 is FQDESV in the germline V gene (reference sequence). There are 15 residues in the CDR3. The CDR3 spells CASSLVPGGGYEQFF. CDR3 nucleotides: TGTGCCAGCAGCTTAGTTCCAGGGGGCGGCTATGAGCAGTTCTTC.

As concerns this clone: At one of its ends the junction is not consistent with the germline gene, which may arise from a read error. The CDR3 is CASSVGDREQGTQYF. In DNA, the CDR3 is TGTGCCAGCAGCGTAGGGGACAGGGAGCAAGGGACCCAGTACTTC. This chain joins TRBV7-9 and TRBJ2-5; 9 positions match TRBD1. CDR1 is SEHNR, CDR2 FQNEAQ, per germline (reference sequence). The CDR3 loop spans 15 amino acids.

The chain is built from TRBV4-2 and TRBJ1-1; no firm D call. The germline CDR1 and CDR2 sequences are LGHNA and YNFKEQ. The length of the CDR3 is 16 residues. V was clipped by 1 base and J by 3 bases, with 15 bases between them. CDR3 DNA: TGTGCCAGCAGCCAAGGAGTAAACGGTTTTGACACTGAAGCTTTCTTT. Translation: CASSQGVNGFDTEAFF.

The V and J genes are TRBV2 and TRBJ2-5; perhaps D is TRBD1 or TRBD2 (5 bases each). The germline V gene has CDR1 SNHLY and CDR2 FYNNEI. This CDR3 is 12 amino acids long. Trimming left V 2 bases short and J 11 bases short, with 12 bases between. As DNA, the CDR3 is TGTGCCAGCAGTGAACAGGGACCTAAGCAGTACTTC. Its protein product is CASSEQGPKQYF.

V usage is TRBV19 and J usage is TRBJ2-2; a weak D match, TRBD1 (6 bases). The CDR3 loop spans 15 amino acids. The germline CDR1 and CDR2 sequences are LNHDA and SQIVND (reference sequence). Trimming stripped 5 bases from V and 3 bases from J, with 13 bases between. The CDR3 DNA sequence: TGTGCCAGTAGTGTACAGGGTATCGACACCGGGGAGCTGTTTTTT. This gives the protein CASSVQGIDTGELFF. The entire variable domain, with the rest obtained from reference TRBV19 and TRBJ2-2, is as follows: DGGITQSPKYLFRKEGQNVTLSCEQNLNHDAMYWYRQDPGQGLRLIYYSQIVNDFQKGDIAEGYSVSREKKESFPLTVTSAQKNPTAFYLCASSVQGIDTGELFFGEGSRLTVL.

The genes are TRBV2 and TRBJ1-4; D ambiguous. The CDR3 is made up of 13 amino acids. From germline, CDR1 is SNHLY and CDR2 FYNNEI. V lost 6 bases and J lost 7, with 12 bases in between. The CDR3 DNA is TGTGCCAGCAGGGTAAATGGACCTGAAAAACTGTTTTTT. Amino acids: CASRVNGPEKLFF.